The source of this T cell receptor (beta chain) is a study of blood T cell repertoires in COVID-19. Only in-frame clones appear in the TCRdb table, and some are missing; sequencing was by immunoSEQ multiplex PCR. The sample lists a few hundred thousand clones; about 90% were seen once. V shed 0 bases, J shed 0 bases, and the junction held 18 bases outside the gene matches. The germline V gene encodes CDR1 LGHNA and CDR2 YSLEER. This CDR3 is built from 22 residues. The sequenced sample was peripheral blood. This TCR was recovered from a woman aged 45-65 years with acute or convalescent COVID-19. V usage is TRBV4-3 and J usage is TRBJ2-1, with 9 positions matching TRBD2. CDR3 DNA sequence: TGCGCCAGCAGCCAAGATCTATTATCTCGAGCGGGAGGACCGAGCTCCTACAATGAGCAGTTCTTC. It encodes CASSQDLLSRAGGPSSYNEQFF.